This is a list of T cell receptor beta chains from one sample in a study of T cells in Graves' hyperthyroidism and ophthalmopathy. TCRdb itself ran the multiplex PCR reads through MiXCR, one entry per CDR3 protein. The profile shows around 300,000 distinct CDR3 sequences, 20% to 25% of them singletons. Sequenced sample: blood. Every receptor here comes from a man aged 35-49 years with Graves' hyperthyroidism that later progressed to Graves' ophthalmopathy. The CDR3 runs from the conserved cysteine through the conserved F or W. The D gene is left open where the match is weak. Clone size, where shown, is once, few, many, or a class for clones that have expanded.

d_gene,len,abundance,v_gene,j_gene,CDR3aa,CDR3nt
NA,13,many,TRBV24-1,TRBJ2-1,CATSDSTPTEQFF,TGTGCCACCAGTGATTCGACCCCGACGGAGCAGTTCTTC
NA,14,many,TRBV12-3/TRBV12-4,TRBJ1-2,CASSKTQGFNGYTF,TGTGCCAGCAGTAAAACACAGGGTTTCAATGGCTACACCTTC
TRBD1,16,many,TRBV6-1,TRBJ1-5,CASTQSLTGGSQPQHF,TGTGCCAGCACCCAGTCCCTGACAGGGGGTAGTCAGCCCCAGCATTTT
NA,15,many,TRBV13,TRBJ2-7,CASSFGWRGIYEQYF,TGTGCCAGCAGCTTTGGGTGGAGGGGGATCTACGAGCAGTACTTC
TRBD1,12,NA,TRBV27,TRBJ2-5,CASWDRQETQYF,TGTGCCAGCTGGGACAGGCAAGAGACCCAGTACTTC
TRBD1,14,many,TRBV9,TRBJ1-1,CASSVGEGQGEAFF,TGTGCCAGCAGCGTAGGAGAGGGACAGGGAGAAGCTTTCTTT
TRBD2,17,many,TRBV5-8,TRBJ2-4,CASSHGLARLAKNIQYF,TGTGCCAGCAGCCACGGACTAGCGAGACTAGCCAAAAACATTCAGTACTTC
NA,13,few,TRBV27,TRBJ1-2,CASRRREAYGYTF,TGTGCCAGCCGGAGGCGGGAGGCCTATGGCTACACCTTC
TRBD1,13,many,TRBV28,TRBJ1-1,CASRPGQGMEAFF,TGTGCCAGCAGACCCGGACAGGGAATGGAAGCTTTCTTT
NA,14,many,TRBV2,TRBJ2-5,CASSVGRSQETQYF,TGTGCCAGCAGTGTGGGGCGGTCCCAAGAGACCCAGTACTTC
TRBD2,16,once,TRBV11-2,TRBJ2-7,CASSQPGLAGYYEQYF,TGTGCCAGCAGCCAACCGGGACTAGCGGGATACTACGAGCAGTACTTC
TRBD2,16,many,TRBV7-3,TRBJ2-5,CASSLTGTSSQETQYF,TGTGCCAGCAGCTTAACCGGGACTAGCAGCCAAGAGACCCAGTACTTC
NA,11,many,TRBV29-1,TRBJ2-5,CSADSQETQYF,TGCAGCGCTGACAGCCAAGAGACCCAGTACTTC
TRBD2,17,few,TRBV3-1,TRBJ2-7,CASSPTPGLAGYYEQYF,TGTGCCAGCAGCCCCACCCCGGGACTAGCGGGTTACTACGAGCAGTACTTC
TRBD2,16,many,TRBV6-5,TRBJ2-2,CASSYWAAGGPGELFF,TGTGCCAGCAGTTATTGGGCCGCGGGGGGCCCCGGGGAGCTGTTTTTT
NA,13,once,TRBV10-3,TRBJ1-1,CAISGQENTEAFF,TGTGCCATCAGTGGACAGGAGAACACTGAAGCTTTCTTT
NA,15,many,TRBV3-1,TRBJ2-7,CASSQDVGTHYEQYF,TGTGCCAGCAGCCAAGATGTAGGGACTCACTACGAGCAGTACTTC
NA,15,many,TRBV7-2,TRBJ2-7,CASSLGARFAYEQYF,TGTGCCAGCAGCTTAGGGGCTAGGTTCGCCTACGAGCAGTACTTC
NA,15,once,TRBV6-5,TRBJ1-1,CASSYSSRVNTEAFF,TGTGCCAGCAGTTACTCGAGTCGCGTGAACACTGAAGCTTTCTTT
NA,15,many,TRBV5-6,TRBJ1-1,CASSLPRGGYTEAFF,TGTGCCAGCAGCTTGCCTCGTGGGGGGTACACTGAAGCTTTCTTT
NA,14,many,TRBV29-1,TRBJ1-1,CSVASGQLNTEAFF,TGCAGCGTTGCAAGCGGACAGTTGAACACTGAAGCTTTCTTT
TRBD2,18,many,TRBV27,TRBJ2-5,CARPAKIWTSGSGETQYF,TGTGCCAGGCCCGCTAAAATCTGGACTAGCGGGAGTGGGGAGACCCAGTACTTC
NA,14,NA,TRBV30,TRBJ1-1,CAWLEGGSNTEAFF,TGTGCCTGGCTTGAAGGGGGGTCTAACACTGAAGCTTTCTTT
TRBD2,15,once,TRBV28,TRBJ2-7,CASRGLAGGPHEQYF,TGTGCCAGCAGGGGGCTAGCGGGAGGGCCCCACGAGCAGTACTTC
NA,13,many,TRBV19,TRBJ2-4,CATSGLAKNIQYF,TGTGCCACCTCGGGACTAGCCAAAAACATTCAGTACTTC
NA,20,many,TRBV9,TRBJ2-4,CASSVLAGTEPPIAKNIQYF,TGTGCCAGCAGCGTATTGGCAGGGACTGAACCTCCTATAGCCAAAAACATTCAGTACTTC
NA,15,many,TRBV6-5,TRBJ2-5,CASTSVWSGQETQYF,TGTGCCAGCACCTCAGTCTGGAGCGGACAAGAGACCCAGTACTTC
TRBD2,16,NA,TRBV6-5,TRBJ2-7,CASSYFGLAQPYEQYF,TGTGCCAGCAGTTACTTTGGACTAGCTCAACCCTACGAGCAGTACTTC
NA,15,NA,TRBV6-2/TRBV6-3,TRBJ2-2,CASTRLRINTGELFF,TGTGCCAGCACCAGATTGAGGATTAACACCGGGGAGCTGTTCTTT
NA,14,many,TRBV2,TRBJ1-1,CASSVGEMNTEAFF,TGTGCCAGCAGTGTTGGGGAAATGAACACTGAAGCTTTCTTT
TRBD2,14,many,TRBV7-8,TRBJ2-5,CASRGGGRPETQYF,TGTGCCAGCAGGGGGGGGGGTCGGCCAGAGACCCAGTACTTC
NA,12,many,TRBV6-1,TRBJ1-5,CASNSPNQPQHF,TGTGCCAGCAACTCGCCGAATCAGCCCCAGCATTTT
NA,15,many,TRBV20-1,TRBJ1-2,CSAGRGPESFYGYTF,TGCAGTGCTGGGCGGGGCCCAGAATCTTTCTATGGCTACACCTTC
TRBD1,14,NA,TRBV6-2/TRBV6-3,TRBJ1-5,CASGGQLVGQPQHF,TGTGCCAGCGGGGGACAGCTCGTCGGTCAGCCCCAGCATTTT
NA,13,NA,TRBV20-1,TRBJ2-7,CSARQGRDWEQYF,TGCAGTGCTCGCCAAGGCAGGGATTGGGAGCAGTACTTC
TRBD1,16,NA,TRBV6-1,TRBJ2-7,CASSLGTGMRLAEQYF,TGTGCCAGCAGCCTCGGGACAGGGATGAGATTGGCCGAGCAGTACTTC
NA,12,many,TRBV20-1,TRBJ2-4,CSAKQGSRLWYF,TGCAGTGCTAAGCAGGGGAGCCGTCTTTGGTACTTC
TRBD1,15,NA,TRBV11-2,TRBJ2-4,CASSKLRDRVNIQYF,TGTGCCAGCAGCAAACTCCGGGACAGGGTAAACATTCAGTACTTC
TRBD2,14,many,TRBV2,TRBJ2-1,CASSVRRESGEQFF,TGTGCCAGCAGTGTACGGCGGGAGTCCGGTGAGCAGTTCTTC